The 31 T cell receptor beta chains presented below share a single source sample, sequenced in a study of early T cells in non-severe SARS-CoV-2 infection. TCRdb redid the calling of the 5' RACE reads with MiXCR, one entry per CDR3 protein. The sample shows 30,000 to 40,000 distinct CDR3 sequences, roughly 7.1% of them seen only once. Sequenced here: whole blood, sampled at baseline. The receptors come from an adult who was a healthcare worker with PCR-confirmed SARS-CoV-2 infection or an uninfected control (not recorded which).

J is TRBJ2-3 and V is TRBV29-1; D call uncertain. The CDR3 spans 15 residues. The germline V and J ends were trimmed by 0 bases and 0 bases, with 10 bases remaining between them. Looked up from germline, CDR1 is SQVTM and CDR2 is ANQGSEA. Here the CDR3 DNA reads TGCAGCGTTGAAGATCCCACGTCAAGCACAGATACGCAGTATTTT. Encoded protein: CSVEDPTSSTDTQYF.

This clonotype showed up just a few times. The chain joins TRBV20-1 to TRBJ2-1; D uncertain. Germline V gives CDR1 DFQATT, CDR2 SNEGSKA (reference sequence). V lost 1 base to trimming and J lost 6 bases, with 4 bases between them. This CDR3 contains 11 residues. The DNA of the CDR3 is TGCAGTGCTAGAGTTTTCAATGAGCAGTTCTTC. Translation gives CSARVFNEQFF.

The chain recombines TRBV3-2 with TRBJ2-1; TRBD2, as called in the table, went unchecked against the DNA. TRBV3-2 counts as a pseudogene. This CDR3 spans 15 amino acids. This CDR3 is CASSPRASGVNEQFF. The CDR3 DNA reads as TGTGCCAGCAGCCCCAGGGCTAGCGGGGTGAATGAGCAGTTCTTC.

The J gene is TRBJ2-2, the V gene TRBV24-1; D is ambiguous. The CDR3 has 13 residues. Trimming cost V 3 bases and J 1 base, with 2 bases left between them. Per the germline V gene, CDR1 is KGHDR and CDR2 is SFDVKD. This chain's CDR3 is CATSDQNTGELFF. The CDR3 DNA reads TGTGCCACCAGTGATCAGAACACCGGGGAGCTGTTTTTT.

This clonotype was seen more than once but under ten times. J is TRBJ2-5 and V is TRBV28; no definite D call. CDR3 length equals 12 residues. The V gene's germline CDR1 is MDHEN and CDR2 SYDVKM. V dropped 2 bases and J dropped 1 base, with 2 bases sitting between them. The CDR3 spells CASSLPQETQYF. The CDR3, as DNA: TGTGCCAGCAGTTTACCCCAAGAGACCCAGTACTTC.

This clonotype has ten or more counts. The chain uses TRBV13 and TRBJ2-2, with D tentatively TRBD2 (5 bases). V gave up 5 bases and J gave up 2 bases, with 18 bases separating them. Germline V gene lookup returns CDR1 PRHDT and CDR2 FYEKMQ (reference sequence). The CDR3 totals 17 residues. In DNA, the CDR3 is TGTGCCAGCAGCGGGAGCACGTTTACTGCTAACACCGGGGAGCTGTTTTTT. Protein: CASSGSTFTANTGELFF.

This clonotype was seen ten or more times. The CDR3 nucleotides read TGTGCCAGCAGCCTAGGGGATGGACCGTCAATCAATGAGCAGTTCTTC. Its translation is CASSLGDGPSINEQFF. This chain joins TRBV4-2 and TRBJ2-1, with a weak D call TRBD1 (5 bases). Germline CDR1 is LGHNA and CDR2 is YNFKEQ. CDR3 size: 16 residues. Trimming removed 4 bases at V and 6 bases at J, with 19 bases between.

This clonotype was observed at least ten times. This chain's CDR3 is CASSVEGQGGNEQFF. CDR3 nucleotides: TGTGCCAGCAGCGTAGAAGGACAGGGCGGGAATGAGCAGTTCTTC. The rearrangement uses TRBV9 and TRBJ2-1, with 8 nucleotides matching TRBD1. CDR1 SGDLS and CDR2 YYNGEE come from the germline V gene. The CDR3 has 15 amino acids. The V gene end was trimmed by 0 bases and the J gene end by 7 bases; junction bases not matched to a gene: 6.

This clonotype was observed many times. CDR3 nucleotide sequence: TGCAGTGCCGAGGGAGAGGGACGCCAAGAGACCCAGTACTTC. Translated: CSAEGEGRQETQYF. The chain combines TRBV20-1 with TRBJ2-5; perhaps D is TRBD1 or TRBD2 (5 bases each). Germline V gives CDR1 DFQATT, CDR2 SNEGSKA (reference sequence). This CDR3 contains 14 residues. V was shortened by 6 bases and J by 1 base, with 15 bases between the two germline ends.

This clonotype occurred once. The V call is TRBV4-1, the J call TRBJ2-7; D call uncertain. V was shortened by 3 bases and J by 4 bases, with 10 bases between the two germline ends. The CDR3 is 13 residues long. Germline CDR1 and CDR2: MGHRA and YSYEKL. The CDR3 DNA sequence: TGCGCCAGCAGCCAGGCCCCTGGGTACGAGCAGTACTTC. Translated, it gives CASSQAPGYEQYF.

J is TRBJ2-3 and V is TRBV6-1, with 8 positions matching TRBD2. CDR1 and CDR2 from the germline V gene are MNHNS and SASEGT. CDR3 length equals 14 residues. The J segment lost 4 bases and the V segment lost 10 bases, leaving 10 bases of the junction unmatched. The CDR3 DNA is TGTGCCACCCAGCGGGAGTTCAGCGCAGATACGCAGTATTTT. Its protein is CATQREFSADTQYF.

This clonotype was detected many times. The rearrangement joins TRBV7-9 to TRBJ2-1, with 7 nucleotides matching TRBD2. CDR3 length: 16 residues. CDR1 and CDR2 from the germline V gene are SEHNR and FQNEAQ (reference sequence). The junction had 10 bases not matched to a gene; V was cut back by 4 bases and J by 4 bases. In nucleotides, the CDR3 is TGTGCCAGCAGCTCCGCGGCTAGCGGATTGTACAATGAGCAGTTCTTC. This encodes CASSSAASGLYNEQFF.

The sample holds many counts of this clonotype. The chain couples TRBV12-3 or TRBV12-4 to TRBJ2-2; D is unclear. This CDR3 contains 14 residues. The ends were cut back, 3 bases at V and 5 bases at J, with 10 bases in the middle. CDR3 coding DNA: TGTGCCAGCAGTTTGTCTGGCGGTACCGGGGAGCTGTTTTTT. Translated: CASSLSGGTGELFF.

This clonotype is classed as medium-sized. The CDR3 protein is CASSRTGRQETQYF. CDR3 coding DNA: TGCGCCAGCAGCCGAACGGGTAGACAAGAGACCCAGTACTTC. The rearrangement joins TRBV4-3 to TRBJ2-5, with D uncertain. The V end lost 4 bases, the J end lost 2 bases, and 11 bases lay between the germline ends. Germline CDR1 LGHNA, CDR2 YSLEER. The CDR3 runs to 14 residues.

This clonotype was counted a few times. The chain joins TRBV7-2 to TRBJ1-1; D is unresolved. Trimming took off 5 bases at V and 0 bases at J, with 19 bases between the two ends. Looked up from germline, CDR1 is SGHTA and CDR2 is FQGNSA. CDR3 size: 17 residues. Written as DNA, the CDR3 is TGTGCCAGCAGCCCGATTTGGACGGAACAGATGAACACTGAAGCTTTCTTT. It encodes CASSPIWTEQMNTEAFF.

Many counts were recorded for this clonotype. The rearrangement uses TRBV7-2 and TRBJ2-7; TRBD1 is a possible D gene (5 bases). V lost 1 base and J lost 1, with 20 bases in between. The CDR3 covers 18 residues. Germline CDR1 is SGHTA and CDR2 is FQGNSA. As DNA, the CDR3 is TGTGCCAGCAGCTTAGTCCGCAGGGTTGGCAGTCTATCCTACGAGCAGTACGTC. Protein product: CASSLVRRVGSLSYEQYV.

The sample holds many counts of this clonotype. V usage is TRBV3-1 and J usage is TRBJ1-2, with D maybe TRBD1 (5 bases). In germline, CDR1 is LGHDT, CDR2 YNNKEL (reference sequence). Deletions cut 0 bases from V and 7 bases from J, with 12 bases between. This CDR3 comprises 14 residues. CDR3 bases: TGTGCCAGCAGCCAAGAAAGCAGGGTCTCTGGCTACACCTTC. Translation gives CASSQESRVSGYTF.

The rearrangement uses TRBV7-2 and TRBJ2-7; 9 nucleotides agree with TRBD1. In germline, CDR1 is SGHTA, CDR2 FQGNSA. J lost 3 bases, V lost 5 bases, and 5 bases had no gene match. The CDR3 sequence is 14 residues long. CDR3 amino acids: CASSIGTGYYEQYV. The CDR3 nucleotides are TGTGCCAGCAGCATCGGGACAGGGTACTACGAGCAGTACGTC.

The chain combines TRBV5-4 with TRBJ2-5; 8 nucleotides align to TRBD2. The CDR3 is 15 residues long. The germline V gene has CDR1 SGHNT and CDR2 YYREEE (reference sequence). J lost 5 bases, V lost 4 bases, and 10 bases had no gene match. CDR3 DNA sequence: TGTGCCAGCAGCCCGGGAGGGAGCGGATGGGAGACCCAGTACTTC. The encoded protein is CASSPGGSGWETQYF.

The genes are TRBV7-2 and TRBJ2-7, with TRBD1 identical over 11 bases. Trimming cost V 5 bases and J 5 bases; bases outside gene matches: 2. Per germline, CDR1 SGHTA and CDR2 FQGNSA. CDR3 length: 13 residues. The CDR3 spells CASSRDRGDEQYF. The CDR3, as DNA: TGTGCCAGCAGCCGGGACAGGGGGGACGAGCAGTACTTC.

This clonotype was found a few times. The chain has TRBV24-1 and TRBJ2-1; D ambiguous. The CDR3 consists of 14 residues. CDR1 and CDR2 from the germline V gene are KGHDR and SFDVKD. Deletions cut 1 base from V and 5 bases from J, with 8 bases between. The CDR3: CATSDFLQNNEQFF. The CDR3 DNA reads as TGTGCCACCAGTGATTTCCTACAGAACAATGAGCAGTTCTTC.

This clonotype turned up a few times. The chain recombines TRBV10-3 with TRBJ2-7; 11 bases agree with TRBD2. The CDR3 covers 17 residues. Germline V gene data show CDR1 as ENHRY and CDR2 as SYGVKD. After removal of 4 bases from V and 6 bases from J, the junction contained 14 bases not matched to a gene. CDR3 DNA: TGTGCCATCAGTGTTTCATCTCCGGGGACTAGCGGACTCGAGCAGTACTTC. This gives the protein CAISVSSPGTSGLEQYF.

This clonotype occurred many times. This chain links TRBV10-3 with TRBJ2-4; D gene ambiguous. The V gene lost 10 bases and the J gene lost 6 bases, with 25 bases spanning the gap. In germline, CDR1 is ENHRY, CDR2 SYGVKD. This CDR3 contains 16 residues. CDR3 residues: CATSLGVGHVGNIQYF. The CDR3 DNA reads TGTGCCACCTCGCTGGGTGTTGGGCATGTTGGAAACATTCAGTACTTC.

The V and J genes are TRBV13 and TRBJ2-7; TRBD1 aligns across 7 bases. V lost 5 bases and J lost 4; bases outside the gene matches: 11. CDR3 length: 15 amino acids. CDR1 PRHDT and CDR2 FYEKMQ come from the germline V gene (reference sequence). In DNA form, the CDR3 reads TGTGCCAGCAGCCCATCCGGGACAGCCATTTACGAGCAGTACTTC. Its protein is CASSPSGTAIYEQYF.

There are many counts of this clonotype. CDR3 amino acids: CSVRWTEAFF. Here the CDR3 DNA reads TGCAGCGTTAGGTGGACTGAAGCTTTCTTT. The chain uses TRBV29-1 and TRBJ1-1; D remains ambiguous. CDR1 SQVTM and CDR2 ANQGSEA come from the germline V gene. The CDR3 extends over 10 amino acids. V was shortened by 5 bases and J by 5 bases, with 6 bases between the two germline ends.

The J gene is TRBJ2-3, the V gene TRBV5-1; D remains unclear. Trimming took 7 bases from V and 3 from J, leaving 15 bases between them. The CDR3 runs 14 residues. Germline V CDR1 and CDR2: SGHRS, YFSETQ. CDR3 DNA sequence: TGCGCCAGCCAGGTCGGCGTCATGACAGATACGCAGTATTTT. This sequence encodes CASQVGVMTDTQYF.

This clonotype has just a few counts. The chain joins TRBV6-5 to TRBJ1-2; D remains ambiguous. V lost 2 bases and J lost 7, with 11 bases in between. This CDR3 is built from 13 residues. The germline V gene encodes CDR1 MNHEY and CDR2 SVGAGI. The CDR3 bases are TGTGCCAGCAGTTACACAAAAGGGTTTGGCTACACCTTC. This gives the protein CASSYTKGFGYTF.

The chain combines TRBV2 with TRBJ1-2, with 8 bases aligning to TRBD1. The CDR3 totals 14 residues. V shed 7 bases and J 6 bases; nucleotides not matched to a gene: 10. Germline CDR1 SNHLY, CDR2 FYNNEI. The CDR3 region has the DNA TGTGCCAGCACAATTAAACCGACAGGGGATGGCTACACCTTC. This sequence encodes CASTIKPTGDGYTF.

This clonotype was picked up a small number of times. J is TRBJ2-3 and V is TRBV24-1; 8 positions match TRBD2. Germline lookup yields CDR1 KGHDR and CDR2 SFDVKD. The V gene end was trimmed by 3 bases and the J gene end by 3 bases; junction bases not matched to a gene: 7. This CDR3 is 16 amino acids long. For the CDR3, the DNA is TGTGCCACCAGTGATGCCAGCGGGAGTCGAACAGATACGCAGTATTTT. It encodes CATSDASGSRTDTQYF.

This clonotype appeared many times. The chain carries TRBV29-1 and TRBJ1-5; TRBD1 matches at 7 bases. CDR1 is SQVTM, CDR2 ANQGSEA, per germline. V dropped 6 bases and J dropped 0; count of bases not matched to a gene: 2. This CDR3 spans 13 amino acids. CDR3 bases: TGCAGCGTACAGGGGCATAGCAATCAGCCCCAGCATTTT. Translation: CSVQGHSNQPQHF.

This clonotype has at least ten counts. The rearrangement joins TRBV6-5 to TRBJ2-3; unclear D gene. CDR3 length: 13 residues. Germline values: CDR1 MNHEY, CDR2 SVGAGI. Trimming shortened V by 4 bases and J by 2 bases, and 7 bases separated the two germline ends. The CDR3 region is CASSLVATDTQYF. The CDR3 DNA reads as TGTGCCAGCAGTTTGGTAGCCACAGATACGCAGTATTTT.